The T cell receptor beta chain under discussion was sequenced for a study of HIV-infected patients and healthy controls. One entry per CDR3 protein, called by TCRdb with MiXCR from the 5' RACE reads. The repertoire holds 60,000 to 75,000 distinct CDR3 sequences, roughly a sixth seen once, with approximately 5% in the top ten. There are a few counts of this clonotype. V was clipped by 1 base and J by 7 bases, with 20 bases between them. There are 17 residues in the CDR3. The V gene's germline CDR1 is LGHNA and CDR2 YNFKEQ. The sequencing input was CD4+ T cells from blood. The chain employs TRBV4-2 and TRBJ1-5; D perhaps matches TRBD1 (5 bases). This clonotype originated in a human donor in good health. The CDR3, as DNA: TGTGCCAGCAGCCAAGTCTGGCAGGGCGATTCTGGACAGCCCCAGCATTTT. Translation: CASSQVWQGDSGQPQHF.